Below, one T cell receptor beta chain is given with its context. The sample is drawn from a study of regulatory T cells in long-lasting Graves disease. Stated time point: persistent/refractory GD, antithyroid drugs over 5 years with positive TRAb. PBMCs provided the RNA from which the TCR library was made. The V gene's germline CDR1 is SGHVS and CDR2 FQNEAQ. CDR3 length equals 14 residues. Trimming cost V 5 bases and J 7 bases, with 14 bases left between them. Building the TCR beta libraries relied on iRepertoire HTBI primers, and CDR3 regions underwent Arm-PCR. Study processing details: Identified across the samples were fewer than 70 TRBV segments and more than twelve TRBJ segments. TCRdb reprocessed the multiplex PCR reads via MiXCR and lists one record per CDR3 protein. The V and J calls follow TCRdb's processing rather than the paper's. Of roughly 450,000 distinct CDR3 sequences in the sample, under 25% are singletons; the top ten hold about 8.3%.

The receptor's source is a female donor with Graves disease. This material consisted of peripheral blood mononuclear cells (PBMCs), taken when the disease was refractory, from a patient treated with antithyroid drugs. V and J are TRBV7-8 and TRBJ2-2, with D hard to call. In DNA form, the CDR3 reads TGTGCCAGCAGCCCTATTGGTTCGGACGGGGAGCTGTTTTTT. It is translated as CASSPIGSDGELFF.